What follows describes a single T cell receptor (beta chain). The CDR3 totals 15 residues. The V end lost 0 bases, the J end lost 8 bases, and 16 bases lay between the germline ends. Germline assignment: CDR1 LGHDT and CDR2 YNNKEL (reference sequence). These data are taken from a study of blood T cell repertoires in COVID-19. Background on the study: PBMCs, B-cell-depleted T cells, or T cells were the source of the cDNA or gDNA that made up the material.

Measured with immunoSEQ multiplex PCR; TCRdb has only the in-frame clones, and not every one. Among some 180,000 clones listed, around 83% were seen once. Clinical history as reported by participants underpinned cohort assignment. Recovery meant two consecutive negative NP/OP PCR tests, professional clearance, or resolved symptoms. The source is a man aged 35 to 55 who had recovered from COVID-19. The genes are TRBV3-1 (or the pseudogene TRBV3-2) and TRBJ1-1; possible D gene TRBD1, 5 bases. The sample comprised PBMCs or T cells enriched from blood (not recorded which). In DNA form, the CDR3 reads TGTGCCAGCAGCCAAGATTACGGTGGAGGGGCCGAAGCTTTCTTT. Translation: CASSQDYGGGAEAFF.